This T cell receptor beta chain was recovered during a study of glioma-infiltrating T cells. The study's findings and limits: Tissue and blood shared very few CDR3 sequences.

TCR alpha and beta CDR3 regions were amplified from RNA using iRepertoire nested multiplex PCR. Via MiXCR, TCRdb re-called the multiplex PCR reads, giving one row per CDR3 protein. Of fewer than 200,000 distinct CDR3 sequences listed, more than 25% were seen once; the top ten hold around 20%. Points on this clonotype: No antigen is known for it.

This TCR was recovered from a human donor with low-grade glioma or glioblastoma, undergoing nonglioma brain surgery, or in good health (not recorded which). Sequenced: glioma tissue, nonneoplastic brain tissue, or PBMCs (not recorded which).

As DNA, the CDR3 is TGTGCCAGCAGCCTGGCTACAGTGAGCCAGTACTTC. Encoded protein: CASSLATVSQYF. The gene calls are TRBV6-2 or TRBV6-3 and TRBJ2-5; D not certain. V was pared by 6 bases and J by 10 bases, with 15 bases between. CDR1 and CDR2 (germline): MNHEY, SVGEGT. CDR3 length: 12 residues.